These T cell receptor beta chains were read from a single sample in a study of T cells in Graves' hyperthyroidism and ophthalmopathy. TCRdb reanalysed the multiplex PCR reads using MiXCR and keeps one entry per CDR3 protein. The sample carries approximately 610,000 distinct CDR3 sequences, approximately 15% recorded once. Sequencing input: blood. The origin of the receptors is a woman aged 40 to 55 with Graves' ophthalmopathy. The CDR3 runs from the conserved cysteine through the conserved F or W. The D gene is left open where the match is weak. Where a row states a size, it is once, few, many or the class of an expanded clone; other rows omit it.

many	TRBJ2-7	TRBV7-2	NA	CASSSGPGASYEQYF	TGTGCCAGCAGCTCGGGACCAGGTGCGTCATACGAGCAGTACTTC
few	TRBJ1-2	TRBV9	NA	CASSSTSGDNGYTF	TGTGCCAGCAGCTCTACCTCAGGGGACAATGGCTACACCTTC
many	TRBJ1-1	TRBV5-1	NA	CASSLFLGTEAFF	TGCGCCAGCAGCTTGTTTCTGGGCACTGAAGCTTTCTTT
many	TRBJ2-7	TRBV7-8	TRBD2	CASSQLLAGAGHEQYF	TGTGCCAGCAGCCAATTACTAGCGGGAGCGGGCCACGAGCAGTACTTC
many	TRBJ2-6	TRBV4-3	NA	CASSQRPYSGANVLTF	TGCGCCAGCAGCCAACGACCGTACTCTGGGGCCAACGTCCTGACTTTC
many	TRBJ1-5	TRBV28	NA	CASSSRSYNQPQHF	TGTGCCAGCAGTTCGAGGAGCTACAATCAGCCCCAGCATTTT
few	TRBJ2-5	TRBV29-1	NA	CSVGDSQETQYF	TGCAGCGTCGGGGACTCCCAAGAGACCCAGTACTTC
many	TRBJ2-5	TRBV6-1	NA	CASRRGRGEETQYF	TGTGCCAGCAGGCGAGGGCGGGGAGAAGAGACCCAGTACTTC
few	TRBJ1-6	TRBV7-3	NA	CASSLKGLDSPLHF	TGTGCCAGCAGCTTAAAGGGGTTGGATTCACCCCTCCACTTT
many	TRBJ2-5	TRBV2	TRBD1	CASSVPLQGETQYF	TGTGCCAGCAGTGTCCCGTTACAGGGGGAGACCCAGTACTTC
few	TRBJ2-3	TRBV18	TRBD1	CASSPPTGGEGTDTQYF	TGTGCCAGCTCACCACCGACAGGGGGCGAGGGGACAGATACGCAGTATTTT
many	TRBJ1-5	TRBV30	NA	CAWSERNQPQHF	TGTGCCTGGAGTGAACGCAATCAGCCCCAGCATTTT
many	TRBJ2-5	TRBV29-1	NA	CSVETDLGQETQYF	TGCAGCGTTGAGACGGACCTGGGGCAGGAGACCCAGTACTTC
many	TRBJ2-7	TRBV29-1	NA	CSARQSSYEQYF	TGCAGCGCGCGACAGAGCTCCTACGAGCAGTACTTC
NA	TRBJ1-5	TRBV27	NA	CASSGGMRQPQHF	TGTGCCAGCAGCGGGGGGATGCGGCAGCCCCAGCATTTT
NA	TRBJ1-5	TRBV24-1	TRBD1	CATGTDSNQPQHF	TGTGCCACCGGGACAGATAGCAATCAGCCCCAGCATTTT